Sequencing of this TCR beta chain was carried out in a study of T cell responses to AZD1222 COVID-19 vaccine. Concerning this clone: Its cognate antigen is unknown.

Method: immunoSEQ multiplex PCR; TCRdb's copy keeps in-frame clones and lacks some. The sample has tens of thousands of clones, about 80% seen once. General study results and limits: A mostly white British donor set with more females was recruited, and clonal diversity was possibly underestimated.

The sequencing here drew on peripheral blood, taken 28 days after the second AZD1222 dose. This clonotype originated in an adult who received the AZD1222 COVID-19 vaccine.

The CDR3 bases are TGTGCCAGCAGCTTAGACGTGGGGAATTCACCCCTCCACTTT. It yields the protein CASSLDVGNSPLHF. The chain uses TRBV11-2 and TRBJ1-6; no clear D gene. Trimming cost V 0 bases and J 7 bases, with 7 bases left between them. This CDR3 has 14 amino acids. The germline V gene encodes CDR1 SGHAT and CDR2 FQNNGV.